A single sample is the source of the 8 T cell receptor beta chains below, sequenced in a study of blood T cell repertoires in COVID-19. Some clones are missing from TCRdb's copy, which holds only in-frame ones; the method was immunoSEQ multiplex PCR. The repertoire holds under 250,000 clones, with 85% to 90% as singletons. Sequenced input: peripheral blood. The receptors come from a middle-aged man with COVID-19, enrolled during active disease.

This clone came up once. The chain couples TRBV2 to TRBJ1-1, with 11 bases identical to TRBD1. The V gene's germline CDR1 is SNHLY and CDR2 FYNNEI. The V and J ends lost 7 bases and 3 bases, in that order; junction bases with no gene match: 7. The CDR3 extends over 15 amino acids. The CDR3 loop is CASKAGQGVDTEAFF. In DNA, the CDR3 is TGTGCCAGCAAGGCGGGACAGGGGGTGGACACTGAAGCTTTCTTT.

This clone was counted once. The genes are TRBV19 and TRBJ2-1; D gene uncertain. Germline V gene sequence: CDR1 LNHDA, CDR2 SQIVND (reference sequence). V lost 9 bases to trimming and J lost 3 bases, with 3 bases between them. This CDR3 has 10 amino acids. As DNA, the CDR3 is TGTGCCAGCGGCTACAATGAGCAGTTCTTC. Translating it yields CASGYNEQFF.

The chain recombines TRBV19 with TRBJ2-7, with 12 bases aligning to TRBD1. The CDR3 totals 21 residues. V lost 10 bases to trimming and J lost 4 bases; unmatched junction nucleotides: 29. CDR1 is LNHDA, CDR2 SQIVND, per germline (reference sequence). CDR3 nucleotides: TGTGCCACTAGGAACCGGGACAGGGGGCTCGGCGGGTCGGGTTCGACTTACGAGCAGTACTTC. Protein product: CATRNRDRGLGGSGSTYEQYF. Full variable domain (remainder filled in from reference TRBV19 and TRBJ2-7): DGGITQSPKYLFRKEGQNVTLSCEQNLNHDAMYWYRQDPGQGLRLIYYSQIVNDFQKGDIAEGYSVSREKKESFPLTVTSAQKNPTAFYLCATRNRDRGLGGSGSTYEQYFGPGTRLTVT.

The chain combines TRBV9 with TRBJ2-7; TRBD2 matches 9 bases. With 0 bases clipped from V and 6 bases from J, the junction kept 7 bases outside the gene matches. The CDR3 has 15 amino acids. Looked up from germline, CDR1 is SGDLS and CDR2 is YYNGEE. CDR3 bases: TGTGCCAGCAGCGTAGGTGGGGCGGGGGGGGGCGAGCAGTACTTC. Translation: CASSVGGAGGGEQYF.

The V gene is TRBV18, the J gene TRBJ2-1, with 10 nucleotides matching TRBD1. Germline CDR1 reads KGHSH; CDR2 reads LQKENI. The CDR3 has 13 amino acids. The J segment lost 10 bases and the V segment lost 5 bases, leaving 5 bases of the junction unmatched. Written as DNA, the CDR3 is TGTGCCAGCTCAACCGGGACAGGGGCGGAGCAGTTCTTC. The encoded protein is CASSTGTGAEQFF.

CDR3 amino acids: CAIRGTSGADTQYF. The CDR3 DNA follows: TGTGCCATCAGAGGGACTAGCGGAGCAGATACGCAGTATTTT. The J gene is TRBJ2-3, the V gene TRBV10-3; 11 positions agree with TRBD2. The germline V gene encodes CDR1 ENHRY and CDR2 SYGVKD. V was pared by 6 bases and J by 4 bases, with 3 bases of the junction left unmatched. The CDR3 is 14 amino acids.

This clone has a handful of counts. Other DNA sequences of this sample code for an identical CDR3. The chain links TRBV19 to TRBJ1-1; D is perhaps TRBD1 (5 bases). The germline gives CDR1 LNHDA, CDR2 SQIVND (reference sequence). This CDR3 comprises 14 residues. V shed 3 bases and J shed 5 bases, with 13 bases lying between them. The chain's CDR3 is CASSIGGTGTEAFF. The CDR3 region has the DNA TGTGCCAGTAGTATTGGGGGGACGGGGACTGAAGCTTTCTTT.

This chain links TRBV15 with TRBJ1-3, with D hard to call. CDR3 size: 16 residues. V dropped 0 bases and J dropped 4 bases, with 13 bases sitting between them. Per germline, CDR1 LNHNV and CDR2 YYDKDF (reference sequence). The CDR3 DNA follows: TGTGCCACCAGCAGAGAATTGGGCGAAGCAGGAAACACCATATATTTT. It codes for CATSRELGEAGNTIYF.